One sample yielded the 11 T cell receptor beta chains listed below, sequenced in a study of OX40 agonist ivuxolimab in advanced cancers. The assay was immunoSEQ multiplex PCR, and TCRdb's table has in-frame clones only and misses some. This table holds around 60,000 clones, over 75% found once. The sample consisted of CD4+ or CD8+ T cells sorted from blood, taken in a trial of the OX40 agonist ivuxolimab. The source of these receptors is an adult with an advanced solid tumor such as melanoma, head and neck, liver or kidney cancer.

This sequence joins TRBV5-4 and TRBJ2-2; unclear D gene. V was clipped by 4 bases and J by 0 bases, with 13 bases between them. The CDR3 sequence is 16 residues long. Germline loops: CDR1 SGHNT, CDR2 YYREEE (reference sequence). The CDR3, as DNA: TGTGCCAGCAGCCGCCCGACAAACCCGAACACCGGGGAGCTGTTTTTT. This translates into CASSRPTNPNTGELFF.

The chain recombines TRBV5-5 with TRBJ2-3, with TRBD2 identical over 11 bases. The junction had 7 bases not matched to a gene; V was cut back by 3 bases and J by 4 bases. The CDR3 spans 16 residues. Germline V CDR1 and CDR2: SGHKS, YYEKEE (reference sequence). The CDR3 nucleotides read TGTGCCAGCAGCTCCCGTCTAGCGGGAGGCCCAGATACGCAGTATTTT. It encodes CASSSRLAGGPDTQYF.

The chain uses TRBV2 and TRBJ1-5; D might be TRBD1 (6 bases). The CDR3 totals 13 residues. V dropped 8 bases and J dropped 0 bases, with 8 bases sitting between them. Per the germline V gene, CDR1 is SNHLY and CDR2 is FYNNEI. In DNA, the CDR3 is TGTGCCAGCGTACAGGGTAGCAATCAGCCCCAGCATTTT. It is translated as CASVQGSNQPQHF.

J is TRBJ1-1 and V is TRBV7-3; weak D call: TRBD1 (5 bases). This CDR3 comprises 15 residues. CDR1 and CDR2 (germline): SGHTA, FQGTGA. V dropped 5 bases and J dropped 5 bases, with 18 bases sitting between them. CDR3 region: CASSLEGGRVTEAFF. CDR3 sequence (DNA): TGTGCCAGCAGCCTAGAAGGAGGCAGGGTAACTGAAGCTTTCTTT.

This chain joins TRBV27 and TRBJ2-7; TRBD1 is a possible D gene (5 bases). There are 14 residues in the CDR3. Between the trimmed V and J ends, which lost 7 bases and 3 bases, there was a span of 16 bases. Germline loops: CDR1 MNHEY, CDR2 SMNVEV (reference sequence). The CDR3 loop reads CASTSPTENYEQYF. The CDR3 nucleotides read TGTGCCAGCACATCCCCGACAGAGAACTACGAGCAGTACTTC.

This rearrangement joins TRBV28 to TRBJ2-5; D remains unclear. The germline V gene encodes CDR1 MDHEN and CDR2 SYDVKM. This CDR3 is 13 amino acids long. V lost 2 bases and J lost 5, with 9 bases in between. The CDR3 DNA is TGTGCCAGCAGTTTAACCTTCGGGGAGACCCAGTACTTC. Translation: CASSLTFGETQYF.

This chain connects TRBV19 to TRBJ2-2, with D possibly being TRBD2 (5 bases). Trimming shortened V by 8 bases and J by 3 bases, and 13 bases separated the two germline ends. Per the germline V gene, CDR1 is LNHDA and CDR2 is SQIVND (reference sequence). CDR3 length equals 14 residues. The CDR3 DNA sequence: TGTGCCAGTGGGCGAGGGTTGGACACCGGGGAGCTGTTTTTT. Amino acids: CASGRGLDTGELFF.

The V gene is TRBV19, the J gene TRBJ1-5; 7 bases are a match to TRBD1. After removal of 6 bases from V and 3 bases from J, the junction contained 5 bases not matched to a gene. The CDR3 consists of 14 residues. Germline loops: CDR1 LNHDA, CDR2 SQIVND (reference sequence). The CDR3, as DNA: TGTGCCAGTAGCCTGACAGGGTTCAATCAGCCCCAGCATTTT. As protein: CASSLTGFNQPQHF. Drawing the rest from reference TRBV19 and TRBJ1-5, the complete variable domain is DGGITQSPKYLFRKEGQNVTLSCEQNLNHDAMYWYRQDPGQGLRLIYYSQIVNDFQKGDIAEGYSVSREKKESFPLTVTSAQKNPTAFYLCASSLTGFNQPQHFGDGTRLSIL.

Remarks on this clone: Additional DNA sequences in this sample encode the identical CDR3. The DNA for the CDR3 is TGTGCCAGTAGTGGGGGGTTAGCGGGAGGAACTCCATCCACAGATACGCAGTATTTT. Its protein product is CASSGGLAGGTPSTDTQYF. The chain employs TRBV19 and TRBJ2-3; 10 bases line up with TRBD2. The germline CDR1 and CDR2 sequences are LNHDA and SQIVND (reference sequence). The V gene end was trimmed by 5 bases and the J gene end by 2 bases; junction bases not matched to a gene: 16. CDR3 size: 19 residues.

CDR3 in amino acids: CASSVAPADQETQYF. Written as DNA, the CDR3 is TGTGCCAGCAGCGTAGCTCCGGCGGATCAAGAGACCCAGTACTTC. The chain carries TRBV9 and TRBJ2-5, with unresolved D. Germline V gene lookup returns CDR1 SGDLS and CDR2 YYNGEE. There are 15 residues in the CDR3. V lost 0 bases and J 2 bases, leaving 11 bases between the germline ends.

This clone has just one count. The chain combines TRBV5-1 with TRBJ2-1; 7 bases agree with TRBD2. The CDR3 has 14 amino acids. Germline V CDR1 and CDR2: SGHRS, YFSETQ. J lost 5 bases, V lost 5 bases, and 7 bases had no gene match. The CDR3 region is CASSLGLVDNEQFF. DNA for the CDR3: TGCGCCAGCAGTTTAGGACTAGTAGACAATGAGCAGTTCTTC.